The source of this T cell receptor beta chain is a study of cytomegalovirus exposure and HLA in healthy donors (dated by TCRdb to 2015 to 2018). Background for the entire study: An earlier analysis of some 600 of the donors reported 276 Gb of sequence data and 90 million to 120 million unique TCR beta sequences obtained from 150 million to 200 million T cells. About 300 gigabases of sequencing data and roughly 90 million unique TCR sequences were included in an early release covering roughly 600 HLA-typed donors. Of the roughly 390 genotyped donors, 65% to 90% fell in the genetic ancestry cluster associated with self-reported Caucasian donors. The study aimed to test whether cataloging public T cell receptors could reveal signatures of past pathogen exposure. Using immunosequencing, the study profiled T cell repertoires from about 620 subjects and related those repertoires to cytomegalovirus serostatus. A separate validation cohort of about 110 different subjects was used in addition to the roughly 700-subject first cohort. High-throughput TCR immunosequencing, statistical association of individual TCRs with disease status, and machine learning were combined to predict cytomegalovirus infection status. A later analysis re-examined previously published TCR beta repertoires from more than 650 donors and added high-resolution HLA genotyping to investigate patterns of TCR occurrence. Rather than using new phenotypic data, the later analysis identified candidate immune exposures from TCR beta sequences and from how often those sequences occurred across donors. In an earlier analysis of 587 of the donors, high-throughput TCR beta sequencing was used to judge whether each TCR beta V gene segment behaved as functional or pseudogenic. Alongside the repertoire data, information on donor age, sex, ethnicity and CMV serostatus was compiled. In a later genetic analysis, genome-wide SNP genotypes for about three fifths of the roughly 670 donors were used, and that subset was treated as a discovery cohort. Every discovery cohort repertoire had been produced on one sequencing platform. Class I and class II HLA loci were covered by the typing at four-digit resolution. Typing coverage differed by locus: A, B, C, DRB1 and DQB1 were typed in about 620-640 donors, DQA1 in about 560, DPA1 in approximately 610, and DPB1 in roughly 450. Four to six DR-DQ haplotypes were handled as single units for association and clustering, since linkage in the cohort was strong. On average, roughly 240,000 unique TCR beta nucleotide sequences were sequenced per donor among a few hundred genotyped donors of the cohort, with 15% to 20% of those sequences being non-productive. Beyond this particular receptor, the publication reports: According to a later analysis, most CMV-associated TCR beta chains appeared to be HLA-restricted, and the HLA associations seemed to be driven largely by CMV exposure. When HLA alleles, especially DR and DQ, strongly co-occurred, TCR associations were difficult to assign to individual alleles. Most TCR sequences were observed very rarely across donors, whereas some public TCRs were present in many individuals. Correlated functional status among segregating V segments might reflect linkage disequilibrium, but an unknown experimental factor could not be ruled out. Specific HLA alleles were associated with 15,000 to 20,000 TCR beta sequences at a false discovery rate of 0.05 in a later analysis. According to a later analysis, parvovirus B19, influenza, CMV and Epstein-Barr virus appeared linked to several top co-occurrence clusters. Three of the identified cytomegalovirus-associated TCR beta chains were confirmed in vitro to be specific for cytomegalovirus antigens. In both the original and validation cohorts, the classifier was reported to diagnose cytomegalovirus status with high specificity and sensitivity. Immune exposure information for the cohort was limited to CMV serostatus. In an earlier analysis of approximately 590 of the donors, most TCR beta V segments appeared in productive rearrangements about 90% or about 30% of the time, broadly matching IMGT annotations. A cluster of highly shared sequence variants was judged likely to represent a technical artifact of the sequencing pipeline. According to a later analysis, TCR association rates differed among HLA loci, with DRB1 alleles showing the most associated TCRs and HLA-C alleles showing the fewest. This cohort had only TCR beta chains sequenced, and the lack of alpha or paired-chain data limited which features could be detected. The study gave a list of about 160 TCR beta chains associated with cytomegalovirus. HLA typing was unavailable for some donors at each locus, so association tests used only the typed subset. According to the authors, the approach could potentially be generalized to other disease states and immunological phenotypes. In a later analysis, HLA-associated TCR beta chains were found to be more clonally expanded and to have lower generation probabilities than equally common non-associated chains. A later genetic analysis associated a missense DCLRE1C variant with V-gene and J-gene trimming of TCR beta chains, and an independent cohort replicated the association. Because counts were too low, roughly 16 rarely observed V segments, including chromosome 9 orphons, were left out of the earlier analysis of a few hundred of the donors. Some IMGT-functional V segments, including TRBV6-2 and TRBV6-3, could not be told apart with the 87-base-pair reads, so those segments were excluded. A further reported finding was that TCR beta sequences accurately predicted the HLA-A and HLA-B alleles for most subjects in the first cohort. Roughly uniform sequencing depth across donors was assumed in presence/absence analyses, although this assumption may not hold. In a later genetic analysis, fewer N-insertions in productive TCRs were reported among donors in an Asian-associated ancestry cluster than the roughly 640-donor mean.

Library creation used the immunoSEQ multiplex PCR assay. The multiplex PCR relied on a mix of 60 forward primers for TCR Vbeta segments and 13 reverse primers for TCR Jbeta segments. A multiplex PCR assay on genomic DNA amplified the CDR3 region of rearranged TCR beta genes. The Illumina HiSeq System was used to sequence the amplified TCR beta libraries as 87-base-pair reads. On the authors' methods: A later analysis counted around 72 million unique TCR beta chains across the 666 repertoires, and around 12 million of these chains were shared by at least two donors. Raw reads were error-corrected and collapsed into unique sequences by a nearest-neighbor algorithm in which closely related sequences were merged to remove PCR and sequencing errors. To assign V, D and J gene segments, CDR3 sequences were aligned to IMGT reference sequences. For a sequence to be retained, a match of at least six nucleotides was required to both a V gene segment and a J gene segment. Rearrangements were called productive when the CDR3 lacked stop codons and stayed in frame with V and J; all others were non-productive. Following IMGT convention, CDR3 was defined as the stretch from the second conserved V-encoded cysteine up to the conserved J-encoded phenylalanine. In an earlier analysis of around 640 of the donors, sequences lacking an unambiguous match to a single V gene segment were excluded. An earlier analysis of 550 to 650 of the donors classified V segments as functional when productive rearrangements were above 56.7% and as segregating when the standard deviation between donors was above 5%. A statistical classification framework was developed to diagnose cytomegalovirus status using the catalog of TCR beta chain sequences. In a later analysis, TCR nucleotide sequences were compared against IMGT/GENE-DB human TR gene sequences so that V and J genes could be assigned. A later analysis assigned CDR3 sequences and most-parsimonious VDJ recombination scenarios with the TCRdist pipeline. A later analysis defined each TCR beta chain by its CDR3 amino acid sequence plus V-gene family, and excluded reads lacking a unique V-gene family. To address suspected cross-contamination and a sequencing artifact, a later analysis removed 550 to 750 highly shared, low-generation-probability nucleotide sequences. A later analysis calculated a clonal expansion index for each public chain from normalized within-repertoire ranks of inferred template counts. In a later analysis, generation probabilities were computed with a VDJ recombination model fitted to out-of-frame rearrangements, and the resulting probabilities were checked against IGoR. A later analysis scored TCR-TCR, TCR-HLA and TCR-CMV co-occurrence with hypergeometric tests, applying a repertoire-size bias correction to TCR pairs. To estimate false discovery rates, a later analysis permuted the HLA or CMV assignments 20 times. In a later analysis, co-occurring TCRs were grouped using DBSCAN, with TCRdist sequence similarity added in when clustering inside HLA-allele-positive subsets. Repertoires with fewer than 30,000 or more than 120,000 public chains were left out of co-occurrence clustering, as were five repertoires with anomalous nucleotide sharing. This immuneACCESS table, as held by TCRdb, lists in-frame sequences with V and J called but not all clones. Of the missing ones, under half trace to an unresolved V gene in checked studies; the others have no known cause. That table is the source of V, J and clone size, and D and trimming were worked out from the DNA. The sample table shows about 120,000 clones, and about 60% are seen once. The biggest ten clones account for roughly 2.4% of the sample.

The cohort consisted of 600 to 700 healthy bone marrow donors. At the time of sampling, all cohort members were nominally healthy, though unrecorded immune exposures were likely present. The donor was CMV seronegative and belonged to the group of 352 seronegative cohort members. A peripheral blood sample was provided by each donor, and peripheral blood mononuclear cells were used for TCR beta sequencing. Genomic DNA extraction from the blood cell samples was performed with the Qiagen DNeasy Blood Extraction Kit. As to this clone: The clone's antigen remains unknown. Base quality data are lacking; no much larger clone is found one base away.

The CDR3 sequence holds 13 residues, the cysteine and phenylalanine included. Of the read, only the CDR3 DNA is kept; its 39 bases are in frame from base 1. Trimming at the junction amounts to 6 bases on V and 1 base on J, and the germline ends lie 12 bases apart. The CDR1 and CDR2 encoded by the germline V gene are SQVTM and ANQGSEA. Sequenced material: PBMCs. The chain uses TRBV29-1 and TRBJ1-1; TRBD1 is perhaps the D gene, given 6 matching bases. The TCR originated in a woman aged 25 to 39 in good health and CMV-seronegative. The nucleotide sequence is TGCAGCGTGGAGACAGGACAGAACACTGAAGCTTTCTTT. This yields the protein CSVETGQNTEAFF.